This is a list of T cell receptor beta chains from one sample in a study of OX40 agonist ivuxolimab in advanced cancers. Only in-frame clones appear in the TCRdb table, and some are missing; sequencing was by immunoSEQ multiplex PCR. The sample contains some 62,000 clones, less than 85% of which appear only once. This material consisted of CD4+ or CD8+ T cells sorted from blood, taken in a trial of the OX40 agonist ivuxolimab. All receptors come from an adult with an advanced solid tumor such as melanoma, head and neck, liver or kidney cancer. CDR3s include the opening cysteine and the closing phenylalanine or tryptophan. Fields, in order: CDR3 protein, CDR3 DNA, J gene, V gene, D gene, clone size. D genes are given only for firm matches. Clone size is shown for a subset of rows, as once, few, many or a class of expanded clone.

CASSPTRDSLSDEQFF	TGTGCCAGCAGCCCCACTCGGGACAGTCTTAGCGATGAGCAGTTCTTC	TRBJ2-1	TRBV7-3	TRBD1	.
CASSYGGGYSPLHF	TGTGCCAGCAGTTACGGCGGTGGGTATTCACCCCTCCACTTT	TRBJ1-6	TRBV6-6	.	.
CASSIRQGAGHEQYF	TGTGCCAGCAGTATAAGACAGGGGGCCGGCCACGAGCAGTACTTC	TRBJ2-7	TRBV28	TRBD1	.
CASSLVGGLARSEQYF	TGTGCCAGCAGCTTAGTAGGGGGACTAGCAAGGTCTGAGCAGTACTTC	TRBJ2-7	TRBV7-9	TRBD2	few
CASSASGGAYEQYF	TGTGCCAGCAGTGCCTCAGGGGGGGCCTACGAGCAGTACTTC	TRBJ2-7	TRBV27	.	.
CSVGASNTEAFF	TGCAGCGTTGGGGCCTCGAACACTGAAGCTTTCTTT	TRBJ1-1	TRBV29-1	.	.
CASSSQGFSYEQYF	TGTGCCAGCAGCTCCCAGGGGTTTTCGTACGAGCAGTACTTC	TRBJ2-7	TRBV5-6	.	.
CASSFRAGLQETQYF	TGTGCCAGCAGCTTTAGAGCGGGACTACAAGAGACCCAGTACTTC	TRBJ2-5	TRBV14	TRBD2	.
CASSTPGQGSYNEQFF	TGTGCCAGTAGTACCCCGGGACAGGGATCCTACAATGAGCAGTTCTTC	TRBJ2-1	TRBV19	TRBD1	once
CASSLGGNTEAFF	TGTGCCAGCAGCTTAGGGGGAAACACTGAAGCTTTCTTT	TRBJ1-1	TRBV13	.	.
CATHRRDSRYNEQFF	TGTGCCACCCACAGAAGGGACAGTAGATACAATGAGCAGTTCTTC	TRBJ2-1	TRBV19	TRBD1	.
CASSFPGTGVGNQPQHF	TGTGCCAGCAGTTTCCCCGGGACAGGGGTGGGCAATCAGCCCCAGCATTTT	TRBJ1-5	TRBV28	TRBD1	.
CASRIGGQGAENEQFF	TGTGCCAGCAGGATAGGGGGACAGGGGGCAGAAAATGAGCAGTTCTTC	TRBJ2-1	TRBV7-9	TRBD1	.
CASSKTGGTEAFF	TGCGCCAGCAGCAAGACAGGGGGCACTGAAGCTTTCTTT	TRBJ1-1	TRBV5-1	TRBD1	.
CASTPPGYKTGELFF	TGTGCCAGCACTCCGCCGGGTTATAAGACCGGGGAGCTGTTTTTT	TRBJ2-2	TRBV11-2	.	.
CATSREPNRDGFGELFF	TGTGCCACCAGCAGAGAACCCAACAGGGACGGGTTCGGGGAGCTGTTTTTT	TRBJ2-2	TRBV15	.	few
CASSPGLNVLTF	TGTGCCAGCAGCCCGGGCCTCAACGTCCTGACTTTC	TRBJ2-6	TRBV11-2	.	.
CASSPGQKNTEAFF	TGTGCCAGCAGCCCCGGGCAGAAGAACACTGAAGCTTTCTTT	TRBJ1-1	TRBV7-2	.	.
CASSRPAVAGYEQYF	TGTGCCAGCAGCCGACCGGCGGTGGCTGGATACGAGCAGTACTTC	TRBJ2-7	TRBV9	.	.
CASSLDLQGGYTF	TGTGCCAGCAGCTTAGATTTACAGGGCGGCTACACCTTC	TRBJ1-2	TRBV11-2	.	.
CASSIGAAQETQYF	TGTGCCAGTAGTATAGGGGCAGCCCAAGAGACCCAGTACTTC	TRBJ2-5	TRBV19	.	.
CASREGPKNIQYF	TGTGCCAGTAGGGAGGGACCCAAAAACATTCAGTACTTC	TRBJ2-4	TRBV19	.	few
CASSLQGQLNTEAFF	TGTGCCAGCAGCTTGCAGGGACAGCTGAACACTGAAGCTTTCTTT	TRBJ1-1	TRBV7-2	TRBD1	.
CASRGNTGELFF	TGTGCCAGCAGGGGGAACACCGGGGAGCTGTTTTTT	TRBJ2-2	TRBV27	.	.
CASGLGLAGMHEQYF	TGTGCTAGTGGTCTCGGACTAGCGGGGATGCACGAGCAGTACTTC	TRBJ2-7	TRBV12-5	TRBD2	.
CASSLAGFGYGYTF	TGTGCCAGCAGCTTAGCGGGATTTGGGTATGGCTACACCTTC	TRBJ1-2	TRBV7-2	.	.
CASSVSSGHSNEQFF	TGTGCCAGCAGCGTTAGCTCGGGACACAGCAATGAGCAGTTCTTC	TRBJ2-1	TRBV9	.	.
CASSLLGGTIAGTNTGELFF	TGTGCCAGCAGCTTACTTGGGGGGACCATAGCGGGGACGAACACCGGGGAGCTGTTTTTT	TRBJ2-2	TRBV7-6	TRBD2	.
CASSPTDEPNNQETQYF	TGTGCCAGCAGTCCCACGGACGAACCCAACAACCAAGAGACCCAGTACTTC	TRBJ2-5	TRBV28	.	few
CASSEQGASSNQPQHF	TGTGCCAGCAGTGAACAGGGGGCTAGTAGCAATCAGCCCCAGCATTTT	TRBJ1-5	TRBV27	TRBD1	once
CASSATVGRVEQYF	TGTGCCAGCAGCGCGACCGTGGGACGGGTGGAGCAGTACTTC	TRBJ2-7	TRBV9	.	.
CASSRGYEQYF	TGTGCCAGCAGCAGGGGATACGAGCAGTACTTC	TRBJ2-7	TRBV27	.	.
CAAQRARASTEAFF	TGTGCTGCCCAACGTGCCCGGGCGAGCACTGAAGCTTTCTTT	TRBJ1-1	TRBV11-2	.	.
CASRFLLGSNQPQHF	TGTGCCAGCAGATTCCTCCTGGGAAGCAATCAGCCCCAGCATTTT	TRBJ1-5	TRBV6-6	.	.
CASRPPGRSYNEQFF	TGTGCCAGCAGACCGCCGGGACGGAGCTACAATGAGCAGTTCTTC	TRBJ2-1	TRBV11-2	.	.
CASNRVRLDEQFF	TGTGCCAGCAATCGGGTCCGGTTAGATGAGCAGTTCTTC	TRBJ2-1	TRBV6-1	.	once
CAIRQQGETYEQYF	TGTGCCATCAGGCAACAGGGGGAGACCTACGAGCAGTACTTC	TRBJ2-7	TRBV10-3	TRBD1	once
CASSPLLTDTQYF	TGCGCCAGCAGCCCACTTCTGACAGATACGCAGTATTTT	TRBJ2-3	TRBV4-3	.	.
CASSYGQALTYEQYF	TGTGCCAGCAGCTACGGACAGGCGTTAACCTACGAGCAGTACTTC	TRBJ2-7	TRBV7-3	TRBD1	.
CAISRDSYEQYF	TGTGCCATCAGCCGGGACAGCTACGAGCAGTACTTC	TRBJ2-7	TRBV10-3	TRBD1	.
CATTDRVNYNEQFF	TGCGCCACTACAGACAGGGTAAACTACAATGAGCAGTTCTTC	TRBJ2-1	TRBV4-1	TRBD1	few
CATSYGQAYEQYF	TGTGCCACCAGCTATGGACAGGCCTACGAGCAGTACTTC	TRBJ2-7	TRBV15	TRBD1	.
CSSGGEQYREAFF	TGCAGTTCAGGGGGGGAACAGTATAGGGAAGCTTTCTTT	TRBJ1-1	TRBV29-1	TRBD1	few
CASSKPGQGWETQYF	TGTGCCAGCAGTAAACCGGGACAGGGGTGGGAGACCCAGTACTTC	TRBJ2-5	TRBV6-5	TRBD1	.
CASSVGVQGNEKLFF	TGTGCCAGCAGCGTAGGGGTACAGGGTAATGAAAAACTGTTTTTT	TRBJ1-4	TRBV9	.	.
CASKRQGGPEAFF	TGCGCCAGCAAAAGACAGGGGGGACCTGAAGCTTTCTTT	TRBJ1-1	TRBV4-1	TRBD1	.
CASRTTGDASEAFF	TGCGCCAGCAGGACAACAGGGGACGCGTCTGAAGCTTTCTTT	TRBJ1-1	TRBV10-2	TRBD1	.
CASRDGYTEAFF	TGTGCCAGCCGGGACGGCTACACTGAAGCTTTCTTT	TRBJ1-1	TRBV27	.	once
CASRDRAGYMNTEAFF	TGCGCCAGCAGAGACAGGGCAGGATACATGAACACTGAAGCTTTCTTT	TRBJ1-1	TRBV5-1	TRBD1	.